The 9 T cell receptor beta chains below were found in one sample sequenced in a study of blood T cell repertoires in COVID-19 (dated by TCRdb to the early 2020s). Receptors were amplified or captured by the immunoSEQ multiplex PCR assay. Entries here come from immuneACCESS through TCRdb and include only in-frame sequences with V and J called. Some clones fail to appear in such tables; in the studies checked, an unresolved V gene covers under half of the shortfall, and the cause of the remainder is unknown. The sample table lists about 110,000 clones, more than 60% of them with a count of one. The ten largest clones capture 20% to 25% of the sample. The sample consisted of peripheral blood. All receptors come from a man between 70 and 80 years old with active or convalescent COVID-19.

This chain connects TRBV9 to TRBJ2-7; D might be TRBD1 (5 bases). Germline assignment: CDR1 SGDLS and CDR2 YYNGEE. V lost 4 bases and J lost 5, with 22 bases in between. CDR3 size: 16 residues. CDR3 nucleotides: TGTGCCAGCAGCCCAACTCTAAGGGGAACTCGGAACGAGCAGTACTTC. Translation gives CASSPTLRGTRNEQYF.

Only one count was recorded for this clone. The rearrangement uses TRBV19 and TRBJ2-7; 7 bases align to TRBD1. After removal of 5 bases from V and 6 bases from J, the junction contained 10 bases not matched to a gene. The CDR3 spans 14 residues. The germline V gene has CDR1 LNHDA and CDR2 SQIVND (reference sequence). The CDR3 loop reads CASSQQGLVREQYF. The CDR3 coding sequence is TGTGCCAGTAGTCAACAGGGGCTTGTACGCGAGCAGTACTTC.

The chain is built from TRBV7-9 and TRBJ1-2; D gene unclear. This CDR3 region has 16 residues. CDR1 SEHNR and CDR2 FQNEAQ come from the germline V gene (reference sequence). V lost 1 base and J 3 bases, leaving 15 bases between the germline ends. The CDR3 DNA reads TGTGCCAGCAGCTTAGAAGTGGTCCGGAGGGACTATGGCTACACCTTC. This sequence encodes CASSLEVVRRDYGYTF.

This sequence joins TRBV30 and TRBJ1-2; D uncertain. Germline assignment: CDR1 GTSNPN and CDR2 SVGIG (reference sequence). The CDR3 runs 14 residues. Trimming stripped 3 bases from V and 6 bases from J, with 17 bases between. The chain's CDR3 is CAWRAGSQFNGYTF. DNA of the CDR3: TGTGCCTGGAGGGCCGGGAGCCAATTTAATGGCTACACCTTC.

This chain connects TRBV19 to TRBJ1-1, with 8 bases identical to TRBD1. V gave up 5 bases and J gave up 12 bases; unmatched junction bases: 11. Germline CDR1 and CDR2: LNHDA and SQIVND (reference sequence). This CDR3 region has 13 residues. The CDR3 spells CASSVTGQGMTFF. For the CDR3, the DNA is TGTGCCAGTAGTGTCACAGGACAGGGTATGACTTTCTTT.

This sequence joins TRBV28 and TRBJ2-5, with TRBD2 matching over 10 bases. V lost 6 bases and J lost 1; bases outside the gene matches: 11. CDR1 and CDR2 (germline): MDHEN, SYDVKM. The CDR3 is 17 amino acids. CDR3 amino acids: CASSQGVTSGFQETQYF. The CDR3 coding sequence is TGTGCCAGCAGCCAGGGGGTGACTAGCGGGTTCCAAGAGACCCAGTACTTC.

The CDR3 is CAISEQPNTEAFF. The CDR3 coding sequence is TGTGCCATCAGTGAACAGCCGAACACTGAAGCTTTCTTT. The chain links TRBV10-3 to TRBJ1-1; D uncertain. The CDR3 covers 13 residues. The germline V gene encodes CDR1 ENHRY and CDR2 SYGVKD. V lost 3 bases to trimming and J lost 1 base, with 6 bases between them.

V and J are TRBV3-1 (or the pseudogene TRBV3-2) and TRBJ1-6; D not resolved. V was cut by 2 bases and J by 10 bases, with 18 bases left in between. Germline loops: CDR1 LGHDT, CDR2 YNNKEL (reference sequence). The CDR3 runs 16 residues. The CDR3 DNA is TGTGCCAGCAGCCAACTCCCCGCGGGGTTAGGCTCACCCCTCCACTTT. This sequence encodes CASSQLPAGLGSPLHF.

This clone has a single count. The chain employs TRBV28 and TRBJ2-3, with a possible D match to TRBD2 (5 bases). The CDR3 runs 13 residues. CDR1 and CDR2 (germline): MDHEN, SYDVKM. Trimming stripped 5 bases from V and 2 bases from J, with 8 bases between. The CDR3 spells CASSPGDTDTQYF. The CDR3 DNA reads as TGTGCCAGCAGTCCCGGGGACACAGATACGCAGTATTTT.